This T cell receptor beta chain was identified in a study of blood T cell repertoires in COVID-19. Study information: COVID-19 samples collected from the United States, Italy and Spain covered acute and convalescent phases. PBMCs, B-cell-depleted T cells, or T cells were the source of the cDNA or gDNA that made up the material.

CDR3 length: 16 amino acids. V lost 1 base and J lost 1; bases outside the gene matches: 6. CDR1 is MGHRA, CDR2 YSYEKL, per germline. Authors' processing steps: Cell counts per sample came from amplifying reference gene primers. Using immunoSEQ multiplex PCR, the repertoire was profiled, and TCRdb retains in-frame clones only, with some absent. D and trimming come from the DNA, and the V and J calls and clone size come from that table. The data show a few hundred thousand clones, with about 88% seen just once and 0.99% held by the top ten. This sequence was found in a woman in her 40s who had recovered from COVID-19. The material sequenced was peripheral blood. The chain recombines TRBV4-1 with TRBJ2-7; 8 nucleotides agree with TRBD1. This CDR3 reads CASSQVGGQASYEQYF. The CDR3, as DNA: TGCGCCAGCAGCCAAGTGGGGGGACAGGCATCCTACGAGCAGTACTTC.